One sample yielded the 32 T cell receptor beta chains listed below, sequenced in a study of blood T cell repertoires in COVID-19. The method was immunoSEQ multiplex PCR; TCRdb's version includes in-frame clones alone and lacks a portion of them. The sample has nearly 400,000 clones; roughly 90% are singletons. Sequenced: PBMCs or T cells enriched from blood (not recorded which). These receptors all come from a woman aged 25-40 years who had recovered from COVID-19.

V is TRBV19 and J is TRBJ1-5, with D perhaps matching TRBD1 (5 bases). Germline loops: CDR1 LNHDA, CDR2 SQIVND (reference sequence). The CDR3 spans 15 residues. V lost 1 base and J 6 bases, leaving 13 bases between the germline ends. In nucleotides, the CDR3 is TGTGCCAGTAGTATAGGGCAGGGCTGGGGTCAGCCCCAGCATTTT. Protein: CASSIGQGWGQPQHF. Together with reference TRBV19 and TRBJ1-5, the CDR3 gives the full variable domain: DGGITQSPKYLFRKEGQNVTLSCEQNLNHDAMYWYRQDPGQGLRLIYYSQIVNDFQKGDIAEGYSVSREKKESFPLTVTSAQKNPTAFYLCASSIGQGWGQPQHFGDGTRLSIL.

In this sample, this clone turned up once. The rearrangement links TRBV9 to TRBJ1-2; D not resolved. Germline CDR1 SGDLS, CDR2 YYNGEE. Between the trimmed V and J ends, which lost 0 bases and 0 bases, there was a span of 6 bases. CDR3 length: 14 residues. This CDR3 is CASSVGEANYGYTF. The CDR3 coding sequence is TGTGCCAGCAGCGTAGGAGAAGCTAACTATGGCTACACCTTC.

This clone showed up just once. The chain has TRBV27 and TRBJ2-7; a weak D match, TRBD1 (6 bases). The V end was cut by 3 bases, the J end by 8 bases, with 11 bases between. Germline values: CDR1 MNHEY, CDR2 SMNVEV (reference sequence). This CDR3 comprises 12 residues. The CDR3 protein is CASSFRGGQQYF. The CDR3 DNA reads as TGTGCCAGCAGTTTCAGGGGTGGCCAGCAGTACTTC.

This clone was observed a single time. The CDR3 DNA reads as TGCAGCGTTAAGACTAGCGGGAGGCCAAGCTCCTACAATGAGCAGTTCTTC. It codes for CSVKTSGRPSSYNEQFF. The V and J genes are TRBV29-1 and TRBJ2-1; TRBD2 agrees at 13 bases. This CDR3 region has 17 residues. CDR1 SQVTM and CDR2 ANQGSEA come from the germline V gene. Trimming took 5 bases from V and 0 from J; bases not matched to a gene: 7.

The CDR3: CASSFYRGGTDTQYF. CDR3 coding DNA: TGTGCCAGCAGCTTTTATCGGGGGGGCACAGATACGCAGTATTTT. The chain has TRBV7-2 and TRBJ2-3; 7 bases are shared with TRBD2. The CDR3 covers 15 residues. The germline V gene has CDR1 SGHTA and CDR2 FQGNSA. V lost 3 bases to trimming and J lost 1 base; unmatched junction nucleotides: 4.

V usage is TRBV29-1 and J usage is TRBJ1-4; D may be TRBD1 (6 bases). Germline V gene sequence: CDR1 SQVTM, CDR2 ANQGSEA. This CDR3 contains 13 residues. The V gene lost 7 bases and the J gene lost 8 bases, with 17 bases spanning the gap. The CDR3 coding sequence is TGCAGCGCCGTCGGGGGGCTGAGGGAAAAACTGTTTTTT. Residues: CSAVGGLREKLFF.

The V gene is TRBV6-2 or TRBV6-3, the J gene TRBJ2-5, with a weak D call TRBD1 (6 bases). Looked up from germline, CDR1 is MNHEY and CDR2 is SVGEGT. Trimming shortened V by 5 bases and J by 3 bases, and 10 bases separated the two germline ends. This CDR3 region has 13 residues. The CDR3 loop is CASSLYREETQYF. CDR3 in DNA: TGTGCCAGCAGTCTCTACAGGGAAGAGACCCAGTACTTC.

The genes are TRBV5-1 and TRBJ2-7; 7 nucleotides match TRBD1. The germline gives CDR1 SGHRS, CDR2 YFSETQ. The trim removed 0 bases at V and 5 bases at J, leaving 2 bases unmatched. This CDR3 spans 13 amino acids. Written as DNA, the CDR3 is TGCGCCAGCAGCTTGGGGCAGGGGGACGAGCAGTACTTC. Its protein is CASSLGQGDEQYF.

This clone was observed once. The V gene is TRBV9, the J gene TRBJ1-1, with 9 bases identical to TRBD1. The CDR3 length is 17 residues. Germline-derived CDR1 and CDR2 are SGDLS and YYNGEE. Germline trimming cut 1 base from V and 4 bases from J; bases unmatched to any gene: 11. DNA of the CDR3: TGTGCCAGCAGCGTACTAACAGGGGGCTGGGTGAGCACTGAAGCTTTCTTT. This gives the protein CASSVLTGGWVSTEAFF.

This clone was found a few times. This chain uses TRBV5-1 with TRBJ2-1, with TRBD1 matching 9 bases. This CDR3 spans 16 amino acids. The trim removed 2 bases at V and 8 bases at J, leaving 11 bases unmatched. CDR1 is SGHRS, CDR2 YFSETQ, per germline. CDR3 loop: CASSFIGDRVSDEQFF. The CDR3, as DNA: TGCGCCAGCAGCTTCATCGGGGACAGGGTTAGCGATGAGCAGTTCTTC.

This chain connects TRBV19 to TRBJ2-3; TRBD2 might be the D (6 bases). In germline, CDR1 is LNHDA, CDR2 SQIVND (reference sequence). V dropped 5 bases and J dropped 0 bases, with 12 bases sitting between them. The CDR3 extends over 15 amino acids. The CDR3 is CASSSSGLSTDTQYF. CDR3 nucleotides: TGTGCCAGTAGTTCGAGCGGGTTAAGCACAGATACGCAGTATTTT. Full variable domain (missing parts from reference TRBV19 and TRBJ2-3): DGGITQSPKYLFRKEGQNVTLSCEQNLNHDAMYWYRQDPGQGLRLIYYSQIVNDFQKGDIAEGYSVSREKKESFPLTVTSAQKNPTAFYLCASSSSGLSTDTQYFGPGTRLTVL.

The V call is TRBV5-4, the J call TRBJ2-1; 9 positions agree with TRBD1. The CDR3 is 15 amino acids. The germline V gene has CDR1 SGHNT and CDR2 YYREEE (reference sequence). V gave up 2 bases and J gave up 6 bases; unmatched junction bases: 6. CDR3 bases: TGTGCCAGCAGCTTCCGGGACAGGGTAGGCAATGAGCAGTTCTTC. Translation: CASSFRDRVGNEQFF.

J is TRBJ1-2 and V is TRBV12-3 or TRBV12-4; possible D gene TRBD1, 5 bases. The CDR3 sequence is 12 residues long. V was pared by 5 bases and J by 8 bases, with 12 bases between. CDR3 nucleotide sequence: TGTGCCAGCAGTCCAGGGTCATCGGGCTACACCTTC. Encoded protein: CASSPGSSGYTF.

The chain couples TRBV27 to TRBJ2-7; 7 bases map to TRBD1. The CDR3 spans 14 residues. Germline CDR1 and CDR2: MNHEY and SMNVEV (reference sequence). The V and J ends lost 5 bases and 3 bases, in that order; junction bases with no gene match: 7. The CDR3 region has the DNA TGTGCCAGCAGTCCGGGACAGAACCTCTACGAGCAGTACTTC. Its translation: CASSPGQNLYEQYF.

The V gene is TRBV18, the J gene TRBJ1-5; TRBD1 aligns across 12 bases. CDR1 is KGHSH and CDR2 is LQKENI in the germline V gene. The CDR3 spans 15 residues. Trimming removed 4 bases from V and 6 bases from J; junction bases left unmatched: 4. The CDR3 nucleotides read TGTGCCAGCTCACAGGGACAGGGGGCTGGTCAGCCCCAGCATTTT. Translating gives CASSQGQGAGQPQHF.

V usage is TRBV28 and J usage is TRBJ1-1, with 7 bases lining up with TRBD1. The germline CDR1 and CDR2 sequences are MDHEN and SYDVKM. With 6 bases clipped from V and 0 bases from J, the junction kept 13 bases outside the gene matches. The CDR3 is 17 amino acids. The CDR3, as DNA: TGTGCCAGCAGCCCCATCAGGACAGGCCTAATGAACACTGAAGCTTTCTTT. The encoded protein is CASSPIRTGLMNTEAFF.

Regarding this clone: This sample includes further DNA sequences coding for the same CDR3. The genes are TRBV18 and TRBJ1-2, with TRBD1 identical over 9 bases. The CDR3 runs to 15 residues. Germline V CDR1 and CDR2: KGHSH, LQKENI. Trimming took 3 bases from V and 2 from J; bases not matched to a gene: 4. The CDR3 sequence: CASSPGTGTNYGYTF. The CDR3 DNA sequence: TGTGCCAGCTCACCTGGGACAGGGACGAACTATGGCTACACCTTC.

The chain combines TRBV27 with TRBJ1-4; D is possibly TRBD1 (5 bases). This CDR3 is 13 amino acids long. The V end was cut by 3 bases, the J end by 8 bases, with 10 bases between. CDR1 and CDR2 from the germline V gene are MNHEY and SMNVEV (reference sequence). CDR3 in DNA: TGTGCCAGCAGTTTCCAGACAGACGAAAAACTGTTTTTT. It codes for CASSFQTDEKLFF.

The chain links TRBV27 to TRBJ2-3, with D perhaps matching TRBD2 (6 bases). There are 15 residues in the CDR3. The V gene lost 4 bases and the J gene lost 2 bases, with 13 bases spanning the gap. CDR1 and CDR2 from the germline V gene are MNHEY and SMNVEV (reference sequence). The CDR3 here is CASSSDSGFTDTQYF. In nucleotides, the CDR3 is TGTGCCAGCAGTTCCGATAGCGGATTCACAGATACGCAGTATTTT.

The chain links TRBV28 to TRBJ2-7, with D unresolved. Germline V gene sequence: CDR1 MDHEN, CDR2 SYDVKM. V was trimmed by 10 bases and J by 1 base, leaving 17 bases between them. This CDR3 is 14 amino acids long. The CDR3 sequence: CATLPAYSSYEQYF. As DNA, the CDR3 is TGTGCCACGCTCCCGGCGTACAGTTCCTACGAGCAGTACTTC.

The chain combines TRBV7-2 with TRBJ2-7, with D uncertain. Trimming left V 5 bases short and J 0 bases short, with 11 bases between. Per germline, CDR1 SGHTA and CDR2 FQGNSA. CDR3 length equals 14 residues. This CDR3 is CASSPFTVSYEQYF. The CDR3 DNA follows: TGTGCCAGCAGCCCTTTTACAGTCTCCTACGAGCAGTACTTC.

The chain uses TRBV7-8 and TRBJ1-2; no firm D call. The V end lost 5 bases, the J end lost 2 bases, and 15 bases lay between the germline ends. The V gene's germline CDR1 is SGHVS and CDR2 FQNEAQ. CDR3 size: 15 residues. Here the CDR3 DNA reads TGTGCCAGCAGCCCCTCACGTCGGTCGAACTATGGCTACACCTTC. Encoded protein: CASSPSRRSNYGYTF.

The CDR3 coding sequence is TGTGCCACCAGCAGGGGGGGGCGGGAAGCCTACGAGCAGTACTTC. The encoded protein is CATSRGGREAYEQYF. The rearrangement uses TRBV15 and TRBJ2-7; TRBD2 might be the D (7 bases). Germline V gene sequence: CDR1 LNHNV, CDR2 YYDKDF (reference sequence). CDR3 size: 15 residues. Trimming pared 3 bases from V and 2 bases from J, leaving 14 bases between. The full variable domain, with the rest looked up from reference TRBV15 and TRBJ2-7, is DAMVIQNPRYQVTQFGKPVTLSCSQTLNHNVMYWYQQKSSQAPKLLFHYYDKDFNNEADTPDNFQSRRPNTSFCFLDIRSPGLGDTAMYLCATSRGGREAYEQYFGPGTRLTVT.

The chain is built from TRBV7-2 and TRBJ2-6, with 9 bases lining up with TRBD1. The CDR3 extends over 16 amino acids. CDR1 is SGHTA, CDR2 FQGNSA, per germline. V dropped 3 bases and J dropped 4; count of bases not matched to a gene: 4. For the CDR3, the DNA is TGTGCCAGCAGCTTGGACAGGGGAACCGGGGCCAACGTCCTGACTTTC. Its protein product is CASSLDRGTGANVLTF.

This clone was picked up one time. The V and J genes are TRBV6-1 and TRBJ1-4, with 9 nucleotides matching TRBD1. Germline V lookup: CDR1 MNHNS, CDR2 SASEGT. The CDR3 runs to 15 residues. Unmatched junction bases numbered 6, after V lost 3 bases and J lost 7 bases. The CDR3 nucleotides read TGTGCCAGCAGTGAGGGGACAGGGTCGCTTGAAAAACTGTTTTTT. Translation gives CASSEGTGSLEKLFF.

The J gene is TRBJ2-3, the V gene TRBV11-3; D perhaps matches TRBD2 (5 bases). The CDR3 length is 14 residues. Trimming shortened V by 5 bases and J by 0 bases, and 9 bases separated the two germline ends. The V gene's germline CDR1 is SGHNT and CDR2 YENEEA. The CDR3, as DNA: TGTGCCAGCAGCACCAGCGGAAGCACAGATACGCAGTATTTT. This translates into CASSTSGSTDTQYF.

This sequence joins TRBV19 and TRBJ1-1; 7 bases fit TRBD1. CDR3 length: 17 residues. CDR1 is LNHDA and CDR2 is SQIVND in the germline V gene (reference sequence). Losses at the gene ends were 1 base for V and 3 bases for J; bases not matched to a gene: 11. CDR3 sequence reads: CASSIVSWTGSYTEAFF. The CDR3 DNA reads TGTGCCAGTAGTATAGTATCTTGGACAGGTAGTTACACTGAAGCTTTCTTT.

This chain uses TRBV2 with TRBJ1-5; 9 bases line up with TRBD1. J gave up 0 bases and V 5 bases, and 5 bases lay outside the gene matches. The length of the CDR3 is 16 residues. The germline gives CDR1 SNHLY, CDR2 FYNNEI. This CDR3 is CASSYRGPYSNQPQHF. DNA for the CDR3: TGTGCCAGCAGTTACAGGGGGCCCTATAGCAATCAGCCCCAGCATTTT.

This rearrangement joins TRBV7-9 to TRBJ1-2; 7 bases align to TRBD1. With 5 bases clipped from V and 3 bases from J, the junction kept 12 bases outside the gene matches. CDR1 SEHNR and CDR2 FQNEAQ come from the germline V gene (reference sequence). This CDR3 contains 16 residues. The CDR3 nucleotides read TGTGCCAGCAGCCGTACAGGGGACCCGGGCTACTATGGCTACACCTTC. Translated: CASSRTGDPGYYGYTF.

This rearrangement joins TRBV5-4 to TRBJ1-1, with unresolved D. The CDR3 loop spans 14 amino acids. Germline V gene data show CDR1 as SGHNT and CDR2 as YYREEE (reference sequence). The V gene lost 1 base and the J gene lost 3 bases, with 10 bases spanning the gap. Written as DNA, the CDR3 is TGTGCCAGCAGCTTGACCCTGGTAGACACTGAAGCTTTCTTT. This translates into CASSLTLVDTEAFF.

The chain uses TRBV6-5 and TRBJ1-1; 7 bases align to TRBD1. With 5 bases clipped from V and 0 bases from J, the junction kept 6 bases outside the gene matches. Per germline, CDR1 MNHEY and CDR2 SVGAGI. The length of the CDR3 is 15 residues. Written as DNA, the CDR3 is TGTGCCAGCAGTAGAGGGGGACAGCTGAACACTGAAGCTTTCTTT. Amino acid sequence: CASSRGGQLNTEAFF.

The V and J genes are TRBV21-1 and TRBJ1-5; TRBD1 was called by the table and not checked on the DNA. TRBV21-1 is assigned pseudogene status. The CDR3 contains 18 residues. CDR3 DNA: TGTGCCAGCAGCAAAAAGCCTCGACAGGTAAATAGGAATCAGCCCCAGCATTTT. It encodes CASSKKPRQVNRNQPQHF.